This T cell receptor beta chain stems from a study of tumor-infiltrating lymphocytes in primary liver carcinoma. Whole-study findings and limits: All five tumor regions shared only about 7.5-24% of top clones.

Co-extraction of RNA and DNA was performed on about 18-30 mg of unsorted bulk tissue. Germline V lookup: CDR1 MNHNS, CDR2 SASEGT. The CDR3 runs to 14 residues. cDNA specific to TCR beta was made from 500 ng of total RNA, with a constant-region primer employed for priming. Researchers made the TCR beta libraries by running three nested multiplex PCR rounds with slightly modified ARM-PCR. TRBV1-TRBV30 forward primers paired with a C-beta reverse primer drove the first two PCR rounds, about 9 cycles each. TCRdb independently ran MiXCR on the multiplex PCR reads; one entry per CDR3 protein. The sample holds about 100,000 distinct CDR3 sequences; about 62% are singletons and the top ten take less than 15%. To note about this clonotype: Antigen specificity is unknown. A junction end diverges from the germline sequence, so it may reflect a read error.

The gene calls are TRBV6-1 and TRBJ2-1, with D perhaps given as TRBD1 or TRBD2 (6 bases each). The sequenced sample consisted of liver tumor tissue from sampling region 2. Subset given: tumor region T2, inferior pole. The sequence came from a woman in her sixties or seventies with primary liver carcinoma and hepatitis B virus infection. DNA for the CDR3: TGTCCCAGCAGTACAGGGACTCTGGGATCTGAGCAGTTCTTC. Amino acid sequence: CPSSTGTLGSEQFF.